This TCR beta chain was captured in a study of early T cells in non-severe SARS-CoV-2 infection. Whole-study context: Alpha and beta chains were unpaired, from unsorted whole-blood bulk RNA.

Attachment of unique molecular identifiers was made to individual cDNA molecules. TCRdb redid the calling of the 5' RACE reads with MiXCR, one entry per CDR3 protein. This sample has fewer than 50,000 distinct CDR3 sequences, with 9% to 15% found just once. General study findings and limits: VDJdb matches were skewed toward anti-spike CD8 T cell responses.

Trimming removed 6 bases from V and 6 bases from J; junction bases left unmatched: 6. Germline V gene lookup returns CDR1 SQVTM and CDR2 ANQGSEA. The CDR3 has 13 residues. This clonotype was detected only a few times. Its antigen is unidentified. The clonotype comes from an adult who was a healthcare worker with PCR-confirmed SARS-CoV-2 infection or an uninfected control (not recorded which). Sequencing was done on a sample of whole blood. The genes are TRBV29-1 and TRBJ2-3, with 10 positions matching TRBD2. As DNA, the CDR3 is TGCAGCGTCAAGCGGGAGGGGGTGGATACGCAGTATTTT. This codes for CSVKREGVDTQYF.